This note documents a single T cell receptor beta chain sequence. Only in-frame clones appear in the TCRdb table, and some are missing; sequencing was by immunoSEQ multiplex PCR. The table lists some 70,000 clones, roughly 80% of them singletons. The sample's time point: blood 2 weeks post-SBRT. Treatment meaning: 15 Gy SBRT to primary tumor, nephrectomy 4 weeks later. Serial blood draws occurred at baseline and 2 and 4 weeks post-SBRT. This sample stems from a study of radiation and T cells in renal cell carcinoma. This clonotype was obtained from a man aged 60-69 years with renal cell carcinoma. Specimen: blood, collected from a patient whose treatment included radiotherapy and nephrectomy.

CDR3 DNA: TGTGCCAGCAGCGTAAATCACAGGAACACCGGGGAGCTGTTTTTT. Its translation is CASSVNHRNTGELFF. The genes are TRBV9 and TRBJ2-2; D remains ambiguous. V lost 1 base, J lost 1 base, and 8 bases lay in between. Germline values: CDR1 SGDLS, CDR2 YYNGEE. The CDR3 is 15 amino acids.